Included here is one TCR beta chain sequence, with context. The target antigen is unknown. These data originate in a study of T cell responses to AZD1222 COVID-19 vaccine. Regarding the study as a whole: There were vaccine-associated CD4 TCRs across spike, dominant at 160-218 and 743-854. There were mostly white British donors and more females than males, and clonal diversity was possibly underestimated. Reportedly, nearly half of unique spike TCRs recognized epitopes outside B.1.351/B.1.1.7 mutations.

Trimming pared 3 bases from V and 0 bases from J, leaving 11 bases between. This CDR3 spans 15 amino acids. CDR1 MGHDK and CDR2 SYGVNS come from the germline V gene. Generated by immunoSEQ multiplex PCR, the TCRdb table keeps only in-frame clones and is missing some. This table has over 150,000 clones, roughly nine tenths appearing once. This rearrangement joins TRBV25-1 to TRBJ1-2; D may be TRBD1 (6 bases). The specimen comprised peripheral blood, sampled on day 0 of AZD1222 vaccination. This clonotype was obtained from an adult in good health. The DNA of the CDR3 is TGTGCCAGCAGTGAGTACAGGGACACTAACTATGGCTACACCTTC. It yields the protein CASSEYRDTNYGYTF.